Listed below are T cell receptor beta chains from one sample, sequenced in a study of OX40 agonist ivuxolimab in advanced cancers. Clones were read by immunoSEQ multiplex PCR, and TCRdb kept only the in-frame ones, dropping some. The table lists approximately 69,000 clones, 85% to 95% of them singletons. This specimen was CD4+ or CD8+ T cells sorted from blood, taken in a trial of the OX40 agonist ivuxolimab. Receptor source: an adult with an advanced solid tumor such as melanoma, head and neck, liver or kidney cancer. The CDR3 runs from the conserved cysteine through the conserved F or W. The D gene is left open where the match is weak. Some rows mark clone size as missing; the rest say once, few, many or name a class of expanded clone.

D gene,clone size,V gene,J gene,CDR3 protein,CDR3 DNA
TRBD1,NA,TRBV19,TRBJ2-2,CASSGWQGARTGELFF,TGTGCCAGTAGTGGTTGGCAGGGGGCGCGCACCGGGGAGCTGTTTTTT
TRBD1,NA,TRBV27,TRBJ1-5,CASSPSPQGDQPQHF,TGTGCCAGCAGTCCCTCCCCCCAGGGGGATCAGCCCCAGCATTTT
NA,NA,TRBV6-6,TRBJ1-4,CASSPTFGEKLFF,TGTGCCAGCAGCCCCACCTTTGGAGAAAAACTGTTTTTT
TRBD2,NA,TRBV7-9,TRBJ2-3,CASTGAGVSEDTQYF,TGTGCCAGCACCGGAGCGGGAGTGTCTGAAGATACGCAGTATTTT
TRBD2,NA,TRBV5-8,TRBJ2-3,CASSFPSGVGYTQYF,TGTGCCAGCAGCTTTCCCAGCGGGGTCGGTTATACGCAGTATTTT
NA,NA,TRBV27,TRBJ1-5,CASRLAGSNQPQHF,TGTGCCAGCCGGTTGGCTGGTAGCAATCAGCCCCAGCATTTT
TRBD1,NA,TRBV11-2,TRBJ1-4,CASSPQGTGVIEKLFF,TGTGCCAGCAGCCCCCAAGGGACAGGGGTGATTGAAAAACTGTTTTTT
NA,NA,TRBV6-4,TRBJ2-5,CASSDQETQYF,TGTGCCAGCAGCGATCAAGAGACCCAGTACTTC
TRBD1,NA,TRBV27,TRBJ1-1,CASTSGGGTEAFF,TGTGCCAGCACTTCAGGGGGGGGCACTGAAGCTTTCTTT
TRBD1,NA,TRBV28,TRBJ1-5,CASSTGDYSNQPQHF,TGTGCCAGCAGTACAGGGGACTATAGCAATCAGCCCCAGCATTTT
NA,NA,TRBV7-9,TRBJ1-2,CATYGGRDPNNYGYTF,TGTGCCACATACGGGGGCAGGGACCCTAATAACTATGGCTACACCTTC
NA,NA,TRBV7-2,TRBJ1-1,CASSFRGTKMTEAFF,TGTGCCAGCAGCTTTCGGGGAACTAAGATGACTGAAGCTTTCTTT
NA,NA,TRBV5-4,TRBJ2-1,CASSPDGVAAYNEQFF,TGTGCCAGCAGTCCCGACGGGGTAGCAGCCTACAATGAGCAGTTCTTC
TRBD2,NA,TRBV9,TRBJ2-1,CASSAPRGGGNEQFF,TGTGCCAGCAGCGCTCCGCGGGGGGGCGGCAATGAGCAGTTCTTC
TRBD1,NA,TRBV6-5,TRBJ2-7,CASRPETGFDEQYF,TGTGCCAGCAGGCCTGAGACAGGGTTCGACGAGCAGTACTTC
NA,NA,TRBV13,TRBJ2-3,CASSLWQGPDTQYF,TGTGCCAGCAGCTTATGGCAGGGCCCAGATACGCAGTATTTT
NA,NA,TRBV9,TRBJ2-2,CASSVVAGSDTGELFF,TGTGCCAGCAGCGTAGTGGCGGGGTCGGACACCGGGGAGCTGTTTTTT
TRBD2,NA,TRBV30,TRBJ2-1,CAWSVGASGSGNEQFF,TGTGCCTGGAGTGTAGGGGCTAGCGGGAGTGGCAATGAGCAGTTCTTC
NA,once,TRBV19,TRBJ1-1,CASSIDGTLNTEAFF,TGTGCCAGTAGTATAGATGGGACGTTGAACACTGAAGCTTTCTTT
NA,NA,TRBV5-4,TRBJ1-5,CASSLQDQPQHF,TGTGCCAGCAGCTTACAAGATCAGCCCCAGCATTTT
TRBD2,NA,TRBV28,TRBJ2-1,CASSWGTSSHYNEQFF,TGTGCCAGCAGTTGGGGGACTAGCAGCCATTACAATGAGCAGTTCTTC
NA,NA,TRBV28,TRBJ2-3,CASSYNRPTDTQYF,TGTGCCAGCAGTTATAATCGGCCTACAGATACGCAGTATTTT
TRBD1,NA,TRBV5-5,TRBJ1-2,CASSLEGTGPYGYTF,TGTGCCAGCAGCTTGGAAGGGACAGGGCCCTATGGCTACACCTTC
TRBD1,NA,TRBV7-9,TRBJ1-2,CASRSGTGTYGYTF,TGTGCCAGCAGGTCCGGGACAGGGACCTATGGCTACACCTTC
NA,NA,TRBV30,TRBJ1-1,CAWSPPGVPGTEAFF,TGTGCCTGGAGTCCACCAGGGGTCCCCGGCACTGAAGCTTTCTTT
TRBD2,once,TRBV13,TRBJ2-2,CASSPFAGGTGELFF,TGTGCCAGCAGCCCCTTCGCGGGGGGTACCGGGGAGCTGTTTTTT
TRBD1,NA,TRBV5-1,TRBJ1-4,CASREGDREATNEKLFF,TGCGCCAGCAGGGAAGGCGACAGGGAGGCAACTAATGAAAAACTGTTTTTT
NA,NA,TRBV5-6,TRBJ2-7,CASSLEWEQYF,TGTGCCAGCAGCTTGGAATGGGAGCAGTACTTC
NA,NA,TRBV9,TRBJ2-1,CASSVVANEQFF,TGTGCCAGCAGCGTAGTAGCGAACGAGCAGTTCTTC
NA,NA,TRBV7-9,TRBJ1-5,CASSSAGTQHSNQPQHF,TGTGCCAGCAGCTCGGCCGGGACGCAACATAGCAATCAGCCCCAGCATTTT
NA,NA,TRBV6-1,TRBJ1-2,CASTLGGLGYGYTF,TGTGCCAGCACCCTCGGGGGGCTAGGCTATGGCTACACCTTC
NA,NA,TRBV7-6,TRBJ1-1,CASSNTGTGTEAFF,TGTGCCAGCAGTAACACAGGAACGGGAACTGAAGCTTTCTTT
TRBD1,NA,TRBV5-4,TRBJ1-2,CASSSLGTAANYGYTF,TGTGCCAGCAGCTCCCTCGGGACAGCAGCCAACTATGGCTACACCTTC
TRBD1,NA,TRBV10-2,TRBJ2-7,CASRDRRGQGVHEQYF,TGCGCCAGCAGGGACCGACGAGGACAGGGGGTTCACGAGCAGTACTTC
TRBD1,NA,TRBV4-1,TRBJ2-7,CASSQRGGQGAAVDEQYF,TGCGCCAGCAGCCAGAGGGGGGGACAGGGCGCAGCGGTGGACGAGCAGTACTTC
TRBD1,NA,TRBV27,TRBJ1-4,CASRHRPGQWEEKLFF,TGTGCCAGCAGGCACCGACCGGGACAGTGGGAAGAAAAACTGTTTTTT
NA,NA,TRBV7-3,TRBJ2-1,CASSFRFDEQFF,TGTGCCAGCAGCTTCCGCTTCGATGAGCAGTTCTTC
TRBD2,NA,TRBV7-9,TRBJ2-5,CAWSLSGGQETQYF,TGTGCCTGGAGTTTGAGCGGGGGGCAAGAGACCCAGTACTTC
TRBD1,NA,TRBV19,TRBJ1-2,CASSSTGGSGYTF,TGTGCCAGTAGTTCGACAGGGGGCTCTGGCTACACCTTC
NA,NA,TRBV6-5,TRBJ2-5,CASSPGAYQETQYF,TGTGCCAGCAGTCCCGGGGCGTATCAAGAGACCCAGTACTTC
NA,NA,TRBV11-2,TRBJ2-5,CASSQTEGLETQYF,TGTGCCAGCAGCCAAACCGAAGGGCTGGAGACCCAGTACTTC
NA,NA,TRBV6-6,TRBJ2-5,CASTHVAGSETQYF,TGTGCCAGCACTCACGTGGCGGGGTCAGAGACCCAGTACTTC
TRBD2,once,TRBV7-2,TRBJ2-2,CASSPRVGGAVGELFF,TGTGCCAGCAGCCCTAGGGTCGGGGGGGCTGTCGGGGAGCTGTTTTTT
NA,NA,TRBV13,TRBJ2-5,CASSSTNTETQYF,TGTGCCAGCAGCTCAACAAATACAGAGACCCAGTACTTC
TRBD2,NA,TRBV7-3,TRBJ2-1,CASSLGLASDEQFF,TGTGCCAGCAGCTTAGGACTAGCGAGCGATGAGCAGTTCTTC
TRBD2,NA,TRBV5-4,TRBJ2-1,CASSLRGLAGFDEQFF,TGTGCCAGCAGCTTGAGGGGGCTAGCGGGGTTCGATGAGCAGTTCTTC
NA,NA,TRBV4-3,TRBJ2-4,CASSQETGYKNIQYF,TGCGCCAGCAGCCAAGAAACAGGGTACAAAAACATTCAGTACTTC
NA,NA,TRBV19,TRBJ1-2,CASRDLRGGDYGYTF,TGTGCCAGTAGAGACCTCCGAGGGGGGGACTATGGCTACACCTTC
TRBD1,NA,TRBV13,TRBJ2-1,CASHFQGQYNEQFF,TGTGCCAGCCACTTCCAGGGACAGTACAATGAGCAGTTCTTC
NA,NA,TRBV6-5,TRBJ2-7,CASSKDTYEQYF,TGTGCCAGCAGTAAGGATACCTACGAGCAGTACTTC
TRBD1,once,TRBV4-3,TRBJ2-7,CASRRFGQGDYEQYF,TGCGCCAGCAGAAGGTTTGGACAGGGGGACTACGAGCAGTACTTC